This T cell receptor beta chain is from a study of radiotherapy plus CTLA-4 blockade in lung cancer. Study-wide results and caveats: After treatment with radiotherapy plus ipilimumab, TCR clones that came from the tumor expanded in blood. In blood, early T cell clone dynamics reportedly predicted response best, together with interferon-beta.

As to this clone: Antigen specificity is unknown.

TCRdb's table, derived via immunoSEQ multiplex PCR, lists solely in-frame clones and lacks some. The table has some 60,000 clones, around 69% seen once. This specimen consisted of peripheral blood, obtained from a patient treated with radiotherapy plus ipilimumab. The TCR sequence derives from a human donor with non-small cell lung cancer who had a complete response to radiotherapy plus ipilimumab.

In nucleotides, the CDR3 is TGTGCCAGCAGCTTAATACCGGCGACTTCGACAGACAATGAGCAGTTCTTC. Protein product: CASSLIPATSTDNEQFF. The chain uses TRBV7-3 and TRBJ2-1; D is perhaps TRBD1 (5 bases). Germline V lookup: CDR1 SGHTA, CDR2 FQGTGA. V was clipped by 1 base and J by 5 bases, with 18 bases between them. The CDR3 extends over 17 amino acids.